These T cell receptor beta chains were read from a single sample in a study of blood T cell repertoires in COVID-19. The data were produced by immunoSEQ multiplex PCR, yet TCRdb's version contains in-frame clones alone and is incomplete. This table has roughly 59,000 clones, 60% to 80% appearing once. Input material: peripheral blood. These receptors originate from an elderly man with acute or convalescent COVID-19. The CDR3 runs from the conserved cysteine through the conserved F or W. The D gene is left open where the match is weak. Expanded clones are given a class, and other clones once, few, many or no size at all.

TGCGCCAGCAGACAGGGGAACCAAGAAAAACTGTTTTTT,CASRQGNQEKLFF,TRBV5-1,once,13,TRBJ1-4,TRBD1
TGTGCCAGCAGTTTAACCGGGACAGGGGCCGGGAGCACTGAAGCTTTCTTT,CASSLTGTGAGSTEAFF,TRBV28,-,17,TRBJ1-1,TRBD1
TGTGCCAGCAGCTTATTGACAGCAACTTCCCAATACGAGCAGTACTTC,CASSLLTATSQYEQYF,TRBV7-8,few,16,TRBJ2-7,-
TGTGCCAGCTCACCACCTCGAGCAGGGACGAACACCGGGGAGCTGTTTTTT,CASSPPRAGTNTGELFF,TRBV18,-,17,TRBJ2-2,-
TGTGCCAGTAGTATCGGGGAGGAAAAACTGTTTTTT,CASSIGEEKLFF,TRBV19,once,12,TRBJ1-4,-
TGTGCCAGTACCCAGGAGGGGAGGGCTGAAGCTTTCTTT,CASTQEGRAEAFF,TRBV19,-,13,TRBJ1-1,-
TGTGCCAGCAGCTCGGCTACAGGGGTTGTTTACAATGAGCAGTTCTTC,CASSSATGVVYNEQFF,TRBV5-4,few,16,TRBJ2-1,TRBD1
TGTGCCAGCAGTGGAGGGGGCTTGGGGGATACGCAGTATTTT,CASSGGGLGDTQYF,TRBV9,once,14,TRBJ2-3,-
TGCGCCAGCAGCCCCACCGGGACAGGGGGCGCGAGTTGGTATGGCTACACCTTC,CASSPTGTGGASWYGYTF,TRBV5-1,-,18,TRBJ1-2,TRBD1
TGCGCCAGCAGCCGGGACACGGCCTACGAGCAGTACTTC,CASSRDTAYEQYF,TRBV5-1,-,13,TRBJ2-7,-
TGTGCCAGCAGCTTGGCTACAGGGGCCACCGGGGAGCTGTTTTTT,CASSLATGATGELFF,TRBV7-9,-,15,TRBJ2-2,TRBD1
TGTGCCAGCAGCGTAGTACGAGGAGGGTCGTTCGGGAGAGATACGCAGTATTTT,CASSVVRGGSFGRDTQYF,TRBV9,-,18,TRBJ2-3,-
TGTGCCAGCAGGAGGACTGGAGGGTCCAATGAGCAGTTCTTC,CASRRTGGSNEQFF,TRBV6-5,-,14,TRBJ2-1,-
TGTGCCAGCAGCCAAGGGGTGGGTAGCGGGGGGCAAGAGACCCAGTACTTC,CASSQGVGSGGQETQYF,TRBV3-1/TRBV3-2,-,17,TRBJ2-5,TRBD2
TGTGCCAGTAGTGAAACAGGGAACCAGCCCCAGCATTTT,CASSETGNQPQHF,TRBV19,-,13,TRBJ1-5,-
TGCGCCAGCAGCTTGGGGGTGGACAGGACTGAAGCTTTCTTT,CASSLGVDRTEAFF,TRBV5-1,-,14,TRBJ1-1,TRBD1
TGTGCCAGCTCCGGGGTATCGGATGAGCAGTACTTC,CASSGVSDEQYF,TRBV27,-,12,TRBJ2-7,-
TGCGCCAGCAGCTTGGTCCCAGACAACTCTGGAAACACCATATATTTT,CASSLVPDNSGNTIYF,TRBV5-1,-,16,TRBJ1-3,-
TGTGCCAGCAGCCCGCGGACTAGCGGGAGCCGAGCGTTCTTC,CASSPRTSGSRAFF,TRBV3-1/TRBV3-2,-,14,TRBJ2-1,TRBD2
TGTGCCAGCAGCCTCGAATCTTCCAGGACCCAGTACTTC,CASSLESSRTQYF,TRBV7-2,-,13,TRBJ2-5,-
TGTGCCAGCAGAAACAGGGGGACGTTCAGAGATACGCAGTATTTT,CASRNRGTFRDTQYF,TRBV6-5,-,15,TRBJ2-3,TRBD1
TGTGCCAGCACCAAATCCACAGGAAGTACCATAGCCAAAAACATTCAGTACTTC,CASTKSTGSTIAKNIQYF,TRBV5-6,-,18,TRBJ2-4,-